This TCR beta chain stems from a study of cytomegalovirus exposure and HLA in healthy donors. There are a few counts of this clone. Mismatch with germline at one junction end may stem from a read error. This sample also contains other DNA sequences that code for the same CDR3. Vbeta (60) and Jbeta (13) primers were used in the PCR. Profiling relied on immunoSEQ multiplex PCR, and the TCRdb table lists in-frame clones only, not all of them. The sample includes about 190,000 clones, roughly 12% of them seen just once. Sequenced: PBMCs. The clonotype was recovered from a man in his forties or fifties in good health and CMV-seropositive.

This CDR3 is CASSLGSGNTGELFF. The CDR3 nucleotides read TGCGCCAGCAGCTTGGGGTCCGGGAACACCGGGGAGCTGTTTTTT. V usage is TRBV5-4 and J usage is TRBJ2-2; the D is unclear. The CDR3 consists of 15 residues. Germline V gene sequence: CDR1 SGHNT, CDR2 YYREEE (reference sequence).